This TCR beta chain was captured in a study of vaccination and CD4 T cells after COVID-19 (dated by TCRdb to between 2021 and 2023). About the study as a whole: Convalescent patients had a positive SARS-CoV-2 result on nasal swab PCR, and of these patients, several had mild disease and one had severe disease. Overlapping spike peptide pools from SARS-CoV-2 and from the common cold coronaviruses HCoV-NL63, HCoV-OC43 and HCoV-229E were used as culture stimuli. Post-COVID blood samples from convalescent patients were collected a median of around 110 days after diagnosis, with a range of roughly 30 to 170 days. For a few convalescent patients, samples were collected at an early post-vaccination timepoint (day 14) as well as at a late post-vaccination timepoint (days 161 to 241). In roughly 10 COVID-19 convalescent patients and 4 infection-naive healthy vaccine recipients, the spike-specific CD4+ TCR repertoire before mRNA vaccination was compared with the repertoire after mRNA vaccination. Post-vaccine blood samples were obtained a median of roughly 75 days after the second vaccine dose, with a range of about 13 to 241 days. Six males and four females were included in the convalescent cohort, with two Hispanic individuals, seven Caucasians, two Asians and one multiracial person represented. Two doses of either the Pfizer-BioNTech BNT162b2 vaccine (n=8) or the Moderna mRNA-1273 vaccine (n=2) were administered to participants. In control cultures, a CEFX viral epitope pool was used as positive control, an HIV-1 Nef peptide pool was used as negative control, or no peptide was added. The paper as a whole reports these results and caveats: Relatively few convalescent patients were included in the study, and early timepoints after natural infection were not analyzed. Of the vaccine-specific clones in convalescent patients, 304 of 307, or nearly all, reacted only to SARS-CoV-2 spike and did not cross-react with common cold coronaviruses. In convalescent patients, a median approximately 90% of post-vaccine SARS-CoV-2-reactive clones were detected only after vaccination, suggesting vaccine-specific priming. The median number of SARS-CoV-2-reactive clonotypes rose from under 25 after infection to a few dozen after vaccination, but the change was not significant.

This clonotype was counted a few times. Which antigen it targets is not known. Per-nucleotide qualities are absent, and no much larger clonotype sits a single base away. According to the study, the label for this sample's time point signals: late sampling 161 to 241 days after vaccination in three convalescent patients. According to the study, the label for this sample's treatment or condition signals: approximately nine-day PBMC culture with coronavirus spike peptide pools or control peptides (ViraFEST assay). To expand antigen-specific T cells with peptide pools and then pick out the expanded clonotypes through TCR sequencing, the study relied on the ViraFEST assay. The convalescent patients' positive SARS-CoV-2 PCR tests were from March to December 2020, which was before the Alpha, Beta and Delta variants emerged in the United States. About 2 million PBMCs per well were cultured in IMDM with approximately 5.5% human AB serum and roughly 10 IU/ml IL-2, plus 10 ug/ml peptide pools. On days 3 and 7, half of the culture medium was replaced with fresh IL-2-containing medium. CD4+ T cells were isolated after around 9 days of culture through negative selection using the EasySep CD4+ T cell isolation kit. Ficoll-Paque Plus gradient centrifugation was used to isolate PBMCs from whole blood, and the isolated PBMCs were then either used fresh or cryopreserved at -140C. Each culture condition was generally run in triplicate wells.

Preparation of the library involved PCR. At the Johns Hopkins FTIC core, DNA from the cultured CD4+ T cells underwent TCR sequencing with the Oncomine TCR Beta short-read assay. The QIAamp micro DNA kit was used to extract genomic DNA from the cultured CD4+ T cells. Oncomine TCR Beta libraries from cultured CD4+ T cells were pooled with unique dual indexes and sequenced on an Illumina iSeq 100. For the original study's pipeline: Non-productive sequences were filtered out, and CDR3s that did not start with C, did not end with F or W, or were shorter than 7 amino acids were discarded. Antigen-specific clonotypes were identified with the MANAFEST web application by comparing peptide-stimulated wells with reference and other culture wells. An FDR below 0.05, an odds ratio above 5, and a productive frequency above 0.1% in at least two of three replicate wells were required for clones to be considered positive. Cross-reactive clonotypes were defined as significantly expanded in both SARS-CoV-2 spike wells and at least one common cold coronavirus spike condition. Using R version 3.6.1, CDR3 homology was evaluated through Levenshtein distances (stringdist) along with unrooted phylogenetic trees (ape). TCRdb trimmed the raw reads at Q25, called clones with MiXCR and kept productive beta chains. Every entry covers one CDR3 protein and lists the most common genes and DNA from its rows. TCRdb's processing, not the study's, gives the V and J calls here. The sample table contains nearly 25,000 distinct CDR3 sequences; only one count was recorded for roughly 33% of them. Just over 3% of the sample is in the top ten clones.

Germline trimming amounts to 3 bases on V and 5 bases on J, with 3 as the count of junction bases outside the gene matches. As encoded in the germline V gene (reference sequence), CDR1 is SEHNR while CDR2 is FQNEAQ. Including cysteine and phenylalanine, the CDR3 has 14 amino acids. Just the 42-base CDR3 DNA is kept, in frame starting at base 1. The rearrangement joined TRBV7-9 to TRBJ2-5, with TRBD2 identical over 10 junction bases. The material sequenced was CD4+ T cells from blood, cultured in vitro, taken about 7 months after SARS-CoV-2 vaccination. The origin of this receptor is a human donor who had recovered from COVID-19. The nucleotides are TGTGCCAGCAGCTTCCCGGGACTAGCGGAGACCCAGTACTTC. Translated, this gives CASSFPGLAETQYF.